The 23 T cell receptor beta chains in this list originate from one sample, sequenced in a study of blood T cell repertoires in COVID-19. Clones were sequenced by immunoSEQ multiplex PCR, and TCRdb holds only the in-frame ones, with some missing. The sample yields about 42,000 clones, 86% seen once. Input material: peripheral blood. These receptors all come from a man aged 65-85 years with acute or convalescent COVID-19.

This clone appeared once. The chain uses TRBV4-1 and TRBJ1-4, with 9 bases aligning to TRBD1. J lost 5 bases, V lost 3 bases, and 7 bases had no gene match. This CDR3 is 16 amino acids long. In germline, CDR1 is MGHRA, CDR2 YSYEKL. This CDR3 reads CASSQDRGERNEKLFF. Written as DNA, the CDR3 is TGCGCCAGCAGCCAGGACAGGGGAGAACGGAATGAAAAACTGTTTTTT.

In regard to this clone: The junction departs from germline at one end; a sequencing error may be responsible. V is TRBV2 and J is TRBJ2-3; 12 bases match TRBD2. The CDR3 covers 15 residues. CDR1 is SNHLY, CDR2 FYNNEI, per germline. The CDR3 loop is CASSTTSGSRDTQYF. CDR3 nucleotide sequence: TGTGCCAGCAGCACGACTAGCGGGAGCAGAGATACGCAGTATTTT.

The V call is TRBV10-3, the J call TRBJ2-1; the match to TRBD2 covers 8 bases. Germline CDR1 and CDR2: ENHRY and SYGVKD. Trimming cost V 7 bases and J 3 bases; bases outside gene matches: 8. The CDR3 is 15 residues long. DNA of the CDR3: TGTGCCATCACGAGCGGGAGCCCTCTCTACAATGAGCAGTTCTTC. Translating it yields CAITSGSPLYNEQFF.

The CDR3 reads CSVVRDRGLNEQFF. Here the CDR3 DNA reads TGCAGCGTTGTGCGGGACAGGGGGCTCAATGAGCAGTTCTTC. The chain recombines TRBV29-1 with TRBJ2-1; 12 nucleotides match TRBD1. Germline trimming cut 4 bases from V and 6 bases from J; bases unmatched to any gene: 4. Per the germline V gene, CDR1 is SQVTM and CDR2 is ANQGSEA. The length of the CDR3 is 14 residues.

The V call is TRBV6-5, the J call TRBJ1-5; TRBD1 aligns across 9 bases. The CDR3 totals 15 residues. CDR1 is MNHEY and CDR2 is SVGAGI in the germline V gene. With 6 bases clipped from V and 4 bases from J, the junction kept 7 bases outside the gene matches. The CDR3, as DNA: TGTGCCAGCAGGCCATGGACAGGGGAGAATCAGCCCCAGCATTTT. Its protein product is CASRPWTGENQPQHF.

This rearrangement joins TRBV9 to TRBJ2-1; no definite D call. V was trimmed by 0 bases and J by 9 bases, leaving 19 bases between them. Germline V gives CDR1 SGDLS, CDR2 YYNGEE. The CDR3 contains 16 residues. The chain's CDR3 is CASSVGVTTALGEQFF. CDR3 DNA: TGTGCCAGCAGCGTAGGGGTGACAACCGCTCTCGGTGAGCAGTTCTTC. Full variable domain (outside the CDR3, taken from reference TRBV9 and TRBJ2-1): DSGVTQTPKHLITATGQRVTLRCSPRSGDLSVYWYQQSLDQGLQFLIQYYNGEERAKGNILERFSAQQFPDLHSELNLSSLELGDSALYFCASSVGVTTALGEQFFGPGTRLTVL.

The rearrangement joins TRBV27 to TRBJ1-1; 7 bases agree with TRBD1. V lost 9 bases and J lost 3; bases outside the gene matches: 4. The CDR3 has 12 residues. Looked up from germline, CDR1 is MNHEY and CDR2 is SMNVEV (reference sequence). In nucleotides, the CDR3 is TGTGCCAGAAGACAGGGCGACACTGAAGCTTTCTTT. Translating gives CARRQGDTEAFF.

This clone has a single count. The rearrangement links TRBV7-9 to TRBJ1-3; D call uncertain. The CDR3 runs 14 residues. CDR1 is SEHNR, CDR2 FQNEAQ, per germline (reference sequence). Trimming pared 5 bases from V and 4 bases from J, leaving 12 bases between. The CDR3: CASSPPPGGNTIYF. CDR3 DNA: TGTGCCAGCAGCCCCCCCCCAGGAGGAAACACCATATATTTT.

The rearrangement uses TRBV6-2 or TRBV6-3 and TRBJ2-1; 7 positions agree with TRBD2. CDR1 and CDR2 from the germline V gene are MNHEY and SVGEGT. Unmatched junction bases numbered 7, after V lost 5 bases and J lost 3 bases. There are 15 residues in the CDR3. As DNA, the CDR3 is TGTGCCAGCAGTACGAGGACTAGGGGCTACAATGAGCAGTTCTTC. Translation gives CASSTRTRGYNEQFF.

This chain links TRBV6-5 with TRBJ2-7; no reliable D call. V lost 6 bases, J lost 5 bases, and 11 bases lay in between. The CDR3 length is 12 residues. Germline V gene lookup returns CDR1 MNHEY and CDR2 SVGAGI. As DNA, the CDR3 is TGTGCCAGCAGCCTGTCGGGTAACGAGCAGTACTTC. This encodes CASSLSGNEQYF.

CDR3 sequence reads: CASSRRTSGNTGELFF. The CDR3 nucleotides read TGTGCCAGCAGCCGAAGGACTAGCGGGAACACCGGGGAGCTGTTTTTT. The chain has TRBV3-1 (or the pseudogene TRBV3-2) and TRBJ2-2, with 10 nucleotides matching TRBD2. Germline trimming cut 4 bases from V and 1 base from J; bases unmatched to any gene: 3. The CDR3 is 16 residues long. CDR1 LGHDT and CDR2 YNNKEL come from the germline V gene (reference sequence).

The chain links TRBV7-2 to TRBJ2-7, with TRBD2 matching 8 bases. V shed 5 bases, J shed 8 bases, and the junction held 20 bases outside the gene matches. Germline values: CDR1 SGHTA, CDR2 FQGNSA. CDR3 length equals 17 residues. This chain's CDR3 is CASSPFANSGNLMKQYF. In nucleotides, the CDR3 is TGTGCCAGCAGCCCTTTCGCCAATAGCGGGAACTTGATGAAGCAGTACTTC.

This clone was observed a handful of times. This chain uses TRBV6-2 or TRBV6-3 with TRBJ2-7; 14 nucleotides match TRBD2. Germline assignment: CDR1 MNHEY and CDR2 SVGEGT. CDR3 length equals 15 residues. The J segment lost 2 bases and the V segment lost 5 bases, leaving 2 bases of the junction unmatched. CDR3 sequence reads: CASSGTSGRPYEQYF. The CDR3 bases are TGTGCCAGCAGTGGGACTAGCGGGAGACCCTACGAGCAGTACTTC.

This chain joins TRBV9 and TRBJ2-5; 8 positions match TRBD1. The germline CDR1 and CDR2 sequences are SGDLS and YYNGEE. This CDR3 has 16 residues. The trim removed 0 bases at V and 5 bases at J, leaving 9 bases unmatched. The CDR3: CASSVGGTGFGETQYF. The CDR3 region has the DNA TGTGCCAGCAGCGTAGGGGGGACAGGATTTGGGGAGACCCAGTACTTC.

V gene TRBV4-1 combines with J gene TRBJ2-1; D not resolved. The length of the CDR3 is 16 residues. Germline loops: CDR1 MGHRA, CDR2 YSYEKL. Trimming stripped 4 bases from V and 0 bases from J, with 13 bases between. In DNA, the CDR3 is TGCGCCAGCAGCCGCTTTTCAAGCATCTCCTACAATGAGCAGTTCTTC. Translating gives CASSRFSSISYNEQFF.

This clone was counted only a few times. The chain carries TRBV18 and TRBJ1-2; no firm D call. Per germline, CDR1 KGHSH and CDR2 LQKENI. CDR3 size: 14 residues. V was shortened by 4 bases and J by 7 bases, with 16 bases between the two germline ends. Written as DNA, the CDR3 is TGTGCCAGCTCACGAGACCCACGTAGCAGTGGCTACACCTTC. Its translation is CASSRDPRSSGYTF.

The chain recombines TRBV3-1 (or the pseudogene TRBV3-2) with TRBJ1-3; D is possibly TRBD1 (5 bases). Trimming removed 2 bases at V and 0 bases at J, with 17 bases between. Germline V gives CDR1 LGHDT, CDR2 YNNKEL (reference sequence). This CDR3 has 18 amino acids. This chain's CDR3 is CASSQIMGLGHSGNTIYF. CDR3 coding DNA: TGTGCCAGCAGCCAAATAATGGGGCTGGGCCACTCTGGAAACACCATATATTTT.

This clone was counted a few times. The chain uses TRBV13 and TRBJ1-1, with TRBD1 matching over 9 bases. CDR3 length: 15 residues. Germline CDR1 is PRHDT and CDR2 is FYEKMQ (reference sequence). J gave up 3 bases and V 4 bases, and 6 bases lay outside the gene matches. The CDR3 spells CASSSLGQGYTEAFF. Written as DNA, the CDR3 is TGTGCCAGCAGCTCGTTGGGACAGGGTTACACTGAAGCTTTCTTT.

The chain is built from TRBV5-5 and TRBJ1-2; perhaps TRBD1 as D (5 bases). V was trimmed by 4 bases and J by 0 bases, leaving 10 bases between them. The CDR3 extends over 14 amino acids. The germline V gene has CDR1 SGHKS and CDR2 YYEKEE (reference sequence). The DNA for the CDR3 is TGTGCCAGCAGCCCGCAGGGATCTAACTATGGCTACACCTTC. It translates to CASSPQGSNYGYTF.

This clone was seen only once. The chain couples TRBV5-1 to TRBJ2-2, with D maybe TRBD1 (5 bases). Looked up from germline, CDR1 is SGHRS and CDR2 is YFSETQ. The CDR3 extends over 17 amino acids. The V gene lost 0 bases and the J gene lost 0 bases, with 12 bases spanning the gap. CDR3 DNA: TGCGCCAGCAGCTTGGCCCACTCAGGGCCGAACACCGGGGAGCTGTTTTTT. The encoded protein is CASSLAHSGPNTGELFF. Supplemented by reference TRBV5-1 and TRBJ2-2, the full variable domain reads KAGVTQTPRYLIKTRGQQVTLSCSPISGHRSVSWYQQTPGQGLQFLFEYFSETQRNKGNFPGRFSGRQFSNSRSEMNVSTLELGDSALYLCASSLAHSGPNTGELFFGEGSRLTVL.

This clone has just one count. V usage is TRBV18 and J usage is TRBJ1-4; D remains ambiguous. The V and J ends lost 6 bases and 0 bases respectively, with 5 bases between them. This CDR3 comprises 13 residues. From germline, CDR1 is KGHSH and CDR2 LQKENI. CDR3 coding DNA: TGTGCCAGCTCGAGCTCAACTAATGAAAAACTGTTTTTT. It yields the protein CASSSSTNEKLFF. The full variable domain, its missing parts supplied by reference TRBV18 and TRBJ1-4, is NAGVMQNPRHLVRRRGQEARLRCSPMKGHSHVYWYRQLPEEGLKFMVYLQKENIIDESGMPKERFSAEFPKEGPSILRIQQVVRGDSAAYFCASSSSTNEKLFFGSGTQLSVL.

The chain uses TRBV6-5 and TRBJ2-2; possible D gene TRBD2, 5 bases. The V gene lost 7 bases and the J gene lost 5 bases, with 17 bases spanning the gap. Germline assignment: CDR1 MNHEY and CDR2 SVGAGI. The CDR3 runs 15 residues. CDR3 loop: CASTSGGARTGELFF. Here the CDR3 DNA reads TGTGCCAGCACCTCAGGAGGAGCGAGGACCGGGGAGCTGTTTTTT.

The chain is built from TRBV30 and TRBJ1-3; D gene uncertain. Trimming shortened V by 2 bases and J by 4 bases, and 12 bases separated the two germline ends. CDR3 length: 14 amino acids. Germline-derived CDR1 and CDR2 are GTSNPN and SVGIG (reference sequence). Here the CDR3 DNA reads TGTGCCTGGAGTAGAGGGTATGCGGGAAACACCATATATTTT. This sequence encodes CAWSRGYAGNTIYF.